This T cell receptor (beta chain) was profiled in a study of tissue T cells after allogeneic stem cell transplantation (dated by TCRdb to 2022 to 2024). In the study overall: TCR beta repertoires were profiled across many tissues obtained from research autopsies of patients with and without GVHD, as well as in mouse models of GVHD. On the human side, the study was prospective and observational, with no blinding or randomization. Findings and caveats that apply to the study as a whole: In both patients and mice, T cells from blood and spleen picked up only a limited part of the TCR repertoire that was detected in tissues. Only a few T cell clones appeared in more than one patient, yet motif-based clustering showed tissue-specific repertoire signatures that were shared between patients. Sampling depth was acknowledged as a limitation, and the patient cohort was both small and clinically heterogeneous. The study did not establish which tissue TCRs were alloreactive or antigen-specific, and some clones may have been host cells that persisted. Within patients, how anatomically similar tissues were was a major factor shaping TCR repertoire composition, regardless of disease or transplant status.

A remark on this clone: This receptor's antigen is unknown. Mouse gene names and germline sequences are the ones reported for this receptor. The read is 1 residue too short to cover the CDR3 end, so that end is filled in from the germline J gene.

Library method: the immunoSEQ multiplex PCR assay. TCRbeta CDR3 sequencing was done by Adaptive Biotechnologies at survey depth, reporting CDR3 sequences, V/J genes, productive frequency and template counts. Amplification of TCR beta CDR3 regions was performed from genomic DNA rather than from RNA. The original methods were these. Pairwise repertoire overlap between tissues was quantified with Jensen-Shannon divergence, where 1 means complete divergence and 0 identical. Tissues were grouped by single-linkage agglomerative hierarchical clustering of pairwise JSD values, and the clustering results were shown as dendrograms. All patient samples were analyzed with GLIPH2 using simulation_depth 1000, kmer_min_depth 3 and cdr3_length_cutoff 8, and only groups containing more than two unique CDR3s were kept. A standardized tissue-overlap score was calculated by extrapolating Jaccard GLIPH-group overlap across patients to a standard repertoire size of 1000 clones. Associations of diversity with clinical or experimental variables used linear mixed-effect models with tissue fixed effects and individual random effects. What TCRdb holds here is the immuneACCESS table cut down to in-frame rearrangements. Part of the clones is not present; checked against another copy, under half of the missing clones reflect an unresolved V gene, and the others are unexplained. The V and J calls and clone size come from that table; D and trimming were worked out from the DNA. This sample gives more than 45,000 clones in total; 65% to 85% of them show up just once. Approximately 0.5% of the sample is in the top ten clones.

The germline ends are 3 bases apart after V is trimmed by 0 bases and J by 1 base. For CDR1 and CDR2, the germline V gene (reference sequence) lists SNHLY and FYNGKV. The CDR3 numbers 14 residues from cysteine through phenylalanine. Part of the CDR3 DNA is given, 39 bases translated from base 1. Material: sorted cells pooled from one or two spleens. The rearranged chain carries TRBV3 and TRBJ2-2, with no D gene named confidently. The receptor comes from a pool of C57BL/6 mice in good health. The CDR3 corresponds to CASSLAENTGQLYF. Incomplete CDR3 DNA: TGTGCCAGCAGCTTAGCTGAAAACACCGGGCAGCTCTAC.